This is a list of T cell receptor beta chains from one sample in a study of blood T cell repertoires in COVID-19. Measured with immunoSEQ multiplex PCR; TCRdb has only the in-frame clones, and not every one. The data contain some 260,000 clones, around 90% of them singletons. Source material: peripheral blood. Source of these receptors: a man at least 80 years old with acute or convalescent COVID-19. Both conserved end residues are trimmed from each CDR3.

TRBV11-3	TRBJ2-1	16	ASSLGLAGNPIYNEQF
TRBV19	TRBJ2-7	13	ASSIPRTSGYEQY
TRBV7-2	TRBJ2-7	11	ASSLAYDTEQY
TRBV6-2/TRBV6-3	TRBJ1-6	13	ASSSAGGNNSPLH
TRBV7-2	TRBJ1-2	13	ASSLLGQEPLGYT
TRBV28	TRBJ1-4	10	ATGLKGEKLF
TRBV7-2	TRBJ1-5	13	ASSLAGQGWQPQH
TRBV11-2	TRBJ1-6	13	ASSLDGTGNSPLH
TRBV10-3	TRBJ2-7	11	ASQRAEFYEQY
TRBV7-8	TRBJ2-1	13	ASSLSGISYNEQF
TRBV24-1	TRBJ2-2	13	ATSRGGRNTGELF
TRBV15	TRBJ1-5	12	ATSSQGSNQPQH
TRBV6-5	TRBJ1-6	12	ASREGQGNSPLH
TRBV11-1	TRBJ1-1	13	ASSLVAGMNTEAF
TRBV4-3	TRBJ1-2	13	ASSQDNGQDDGYT
TRBV19	TRBJ1-1	15	ASIKQGAKMYRTEAF
TRBV5-4	TRBJ2-3	13	ASSPGIGGVDTQY
TRBV19	TRBJ1-5	13	ASKVGPQSNQPQH
TRBV10-3	TRBJ1-2	9	AITTGYGYT
TRBV7-6	TRBJ1-3	15	ASSPPGGELSGNTIY
TRBV4-2	TRBJ2-1	14	ASSQDRLAGGHEQF
TRBV7-2	TRBJ2-6	13	ASSLGAAGANVLT
TRBV9	TRBJ2-1	13	ASSAFSGGFQEQF
TRBV4-3	TRBJ1-1	12	ASSKGQGRAEAF
TRBV27	TRBJ2-7	13	ASSLEYRLSYEQY
TRBV10-3	TRBJ2-2	12	ATRSGESAGELF
TRBV5-6	TRBJ1-3	14	ASSLGTGGPGNTIY
TRBV14	TRBJ2-1	12	ASSVDRLYNEQF
TRBV6-6	TRBJ2-6	16	ASSRSATGTSGANVLT
TRBV15	TRBJ2-2	18	ATSSGLWTGGSANTGELF
TRBV11-2	TRBJ2-3	14	ASSLVLQGPPDTQY
TRBV19	TRBJ2-2	14	ASSPRTSGNTGELF
TRBV4-1	TRBJ1-2	13	ASSQVGADRDGYT
TRBV2	TRBJ1-5	11	ASNQGSDQPQH
TRBV6-2/TRBV6-3	TRBJ2-5	13	ASSRMRGIQETQY
TRBV6-2/TRBV6-3	TRBJ2-3	16	ASSYPGLAGSRPDTQY